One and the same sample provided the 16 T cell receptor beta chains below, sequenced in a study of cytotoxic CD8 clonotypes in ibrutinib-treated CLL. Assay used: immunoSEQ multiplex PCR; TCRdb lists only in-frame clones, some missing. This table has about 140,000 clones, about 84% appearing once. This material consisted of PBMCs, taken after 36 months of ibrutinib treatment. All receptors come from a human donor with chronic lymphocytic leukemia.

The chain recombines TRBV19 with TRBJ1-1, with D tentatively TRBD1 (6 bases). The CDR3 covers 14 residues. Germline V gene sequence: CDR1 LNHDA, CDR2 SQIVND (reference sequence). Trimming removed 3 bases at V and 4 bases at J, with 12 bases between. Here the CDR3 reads CASSIFWGATEAFF. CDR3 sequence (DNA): TGTGCCAGTAGTATTTTTTGGGGGGCCACTGAAGCTTTCTTT.

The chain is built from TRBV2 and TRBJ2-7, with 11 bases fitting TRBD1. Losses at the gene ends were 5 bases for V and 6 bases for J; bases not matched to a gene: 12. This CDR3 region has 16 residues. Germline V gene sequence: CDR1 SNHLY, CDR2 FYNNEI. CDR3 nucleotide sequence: TGTGCCAGCAGTCCAGGCCCGGGGACAGGGGGTCGCGAGCAGTACTTC. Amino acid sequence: CASSPGPGTGGREQYF. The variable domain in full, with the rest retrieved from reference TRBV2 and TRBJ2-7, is EPEVTQTPSHQVTQMGQEVILRCVPISNHLYFYWYRQILGQKVEFLVSFYNNEISEKSEIFDDQFSVERPDGSNFTLKIRSTKLEDSAMYFCASSPGPGTGGREQYFGPGTRLTVT.

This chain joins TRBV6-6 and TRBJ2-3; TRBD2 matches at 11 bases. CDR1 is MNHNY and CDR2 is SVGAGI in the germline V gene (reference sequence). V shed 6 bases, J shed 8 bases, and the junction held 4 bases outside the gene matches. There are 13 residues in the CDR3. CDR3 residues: CASSLGTSGTQYF. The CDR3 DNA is TGTGCCAGCAGCCTTGGGACTAGCGGTACGCAGTATTTT.

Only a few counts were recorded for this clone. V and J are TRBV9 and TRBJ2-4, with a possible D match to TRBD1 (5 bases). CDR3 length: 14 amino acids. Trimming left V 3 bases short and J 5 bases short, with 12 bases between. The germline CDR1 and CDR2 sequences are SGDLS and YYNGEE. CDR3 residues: CASSEVGRENIQYF. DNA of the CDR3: TGTGCCAGCAGCGAGGTGGGGCGCGAAAACATTCAGTACTTC.

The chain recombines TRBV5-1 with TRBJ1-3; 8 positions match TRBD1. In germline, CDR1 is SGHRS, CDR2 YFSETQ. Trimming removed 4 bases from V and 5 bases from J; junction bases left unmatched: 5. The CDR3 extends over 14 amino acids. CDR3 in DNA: TGCGCCAGCAGCACAGGACAGGGAAGAAACACCATATATTTT. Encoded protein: CASSTGQGRNTIYF.

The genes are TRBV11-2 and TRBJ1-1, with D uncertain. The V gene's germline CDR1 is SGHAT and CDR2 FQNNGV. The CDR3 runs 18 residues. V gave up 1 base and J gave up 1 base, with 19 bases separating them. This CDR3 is CASSLGKVLRPQNTEAFF. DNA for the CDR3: TGTGCCAGCAGCTTAGGGAAGGTTCTTAGGCCGCAGAACACTGAAGCTTTCTTT.

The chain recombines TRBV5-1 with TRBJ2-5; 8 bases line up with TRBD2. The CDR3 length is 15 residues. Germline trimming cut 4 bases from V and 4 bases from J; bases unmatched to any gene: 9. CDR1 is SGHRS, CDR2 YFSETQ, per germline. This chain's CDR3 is CASSIRAGETETQYF. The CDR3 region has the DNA TGCGCCAGCAGCATCCGAGCGGGAGAGACAGAGACCCAGTACTTC.

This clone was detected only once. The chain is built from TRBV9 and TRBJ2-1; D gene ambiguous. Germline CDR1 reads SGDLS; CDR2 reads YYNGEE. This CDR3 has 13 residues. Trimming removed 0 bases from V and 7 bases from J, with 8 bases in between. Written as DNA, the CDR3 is TGTGCCAGCAGCGTAGGATTTGCGAATGAGCAGTTCTTC. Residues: CASSVGFANEQFF.

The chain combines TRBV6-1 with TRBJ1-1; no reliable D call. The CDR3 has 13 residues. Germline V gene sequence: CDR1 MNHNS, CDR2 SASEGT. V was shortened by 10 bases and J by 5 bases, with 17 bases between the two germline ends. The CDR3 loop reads CAITVDGVTEAFF. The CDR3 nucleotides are TGTGCCATCACCGTGGACGGAGTAACTGAAGCTTTCTTT.

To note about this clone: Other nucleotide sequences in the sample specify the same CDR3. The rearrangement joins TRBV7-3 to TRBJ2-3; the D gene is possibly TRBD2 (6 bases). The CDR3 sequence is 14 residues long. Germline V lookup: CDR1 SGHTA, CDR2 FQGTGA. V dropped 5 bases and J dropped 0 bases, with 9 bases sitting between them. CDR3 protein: CASSPSGSTDTQYF. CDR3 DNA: TGTGCCAGCAGCCCAAGCGGGAGCACAGATACGCAGTATTTT.

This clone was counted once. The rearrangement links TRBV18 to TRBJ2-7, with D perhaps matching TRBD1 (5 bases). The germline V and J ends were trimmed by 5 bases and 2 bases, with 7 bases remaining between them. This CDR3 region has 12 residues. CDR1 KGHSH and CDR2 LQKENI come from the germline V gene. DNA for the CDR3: TGTGCCAGCTCAAGGGGTACCTACGAGCAGTACTTC. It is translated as CASSRGTYEQYF.

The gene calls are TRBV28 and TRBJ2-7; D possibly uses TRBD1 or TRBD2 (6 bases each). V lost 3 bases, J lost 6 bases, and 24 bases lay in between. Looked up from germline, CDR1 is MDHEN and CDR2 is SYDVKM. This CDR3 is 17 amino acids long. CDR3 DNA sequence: TGTGCCAGCAGTTTTACCCGGCTGGAGGGGGGACCGGGCGAGCAGTACTTC. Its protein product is CASSFTRLEGGPGEQYF.

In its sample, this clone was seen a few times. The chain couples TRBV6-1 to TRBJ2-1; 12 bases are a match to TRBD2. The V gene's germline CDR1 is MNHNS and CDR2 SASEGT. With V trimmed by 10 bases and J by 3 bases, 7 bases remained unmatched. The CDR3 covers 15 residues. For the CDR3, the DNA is TGTGCCACCTGGACTAGCGGGATGGACTACAATGAGCAGTTCTTC. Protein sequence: CATWTSGMDYNEQFF.

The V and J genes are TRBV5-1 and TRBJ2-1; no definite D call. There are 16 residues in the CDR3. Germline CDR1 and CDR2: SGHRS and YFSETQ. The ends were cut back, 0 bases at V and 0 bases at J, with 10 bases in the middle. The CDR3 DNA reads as TGCGCCAGCAGCTTGGGGGCGGCATCCTCCTACAATGAGCAGTTCTTC. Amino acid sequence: CASSLGAASSYNEQFF. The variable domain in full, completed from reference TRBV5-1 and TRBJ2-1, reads KAGVTQTPRYLIKTRGQQVTLSCSPISGHRSVSWYQQTPGQGLQFLFEYFSETQRNKGNFPGRFSGRQFSNSRSEMNVSTLELGDSALYLCASSLGAASSYNEQFFGPGTRLTVL.

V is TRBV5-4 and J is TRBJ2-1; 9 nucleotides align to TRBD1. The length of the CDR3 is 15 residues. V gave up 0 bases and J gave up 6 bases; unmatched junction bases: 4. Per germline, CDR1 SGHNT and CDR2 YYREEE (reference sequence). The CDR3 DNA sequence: TGTGCCAGCAGCTTGGACAGGGGGCCGGGCAATGAGCAGTTCTTC. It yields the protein CASSLDRGPGNEQFF.

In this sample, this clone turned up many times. CDR3 region: CASSESAGANVLTF. The DNA for the CDR3 is TGTGCCAGCAGTGAATCAGCTGGGGCCAACGTCCTGACTTTC. This sequence joins TRBV6-1 and TRBJ2-6; D is unclear. Trimming left V 2 bases short and J 2 bases short, with 4 bases between. Per the germline V gene, CDR1 is MNHNS and CDR2 is SASEGT. The CDR3 covers 14 residues.